This passage covers 25 T cell receptor beta chains from one sample sequenced in a study of vaccination and CD4 T cells after COVID-19. Sequencing of the DNA from cultured CD4+ T cells was carried out with the Oncomine TCR Beta short-read assay. TCRdb redid the calling of the PCR reads with MiXCR, one entry per CDR3 protein. The data contain thousands of distinct CDR3 sequences, 45% to 60% of them singletons. Treatment denoted: roughly 11-day PBMC culture with coronavirus spike peptide pools or control peptides (ViraFEST assay). These receptors' antigens are unknown. Sequencing was carried out using CD4+ T cells from blood, cultured in vitro. The receptors originated from a human donor who had recovered from COVID-19.

The gene calls are TRBV3-1 and TRBJ1-2; a weak D match, TRBD1 (5 bases). The CDR3 spans 17 residues. V was clipped by 3 bases and J by 7 bases, with 24 bases between them. Germline V gene sequence: CDR1 LGHDT, CDR2 YNNKEL (reference sequence). The CDR3 region has the DNA TGTGCCAGCAGCCACGCCGATACCCGCAGGGTAGGCTCTGGCTACACCTTC. Translated: CASSHADTRRVGSGYTF. The full variable domain, completed using reference TRBV3-1 and TRBJ1-2, is DTAVSQTPKYLVTQMGNDKSIKCEQNLGHDTMYWYKQDSKKFLKIMFSYNNKELIINETVPNRFSPKSPDKAHLNLHINSLELGDSAVYFCASSHADTRRVGSGYTFGSGTRLTVV.

J is TRBJ1-1 and V is TRBV12-3 or TRBV12-4; D is unresolved. This CDR3 is 14 amino acids long. The V gene lost 6 bases and the J gene lost 6 bases, with 17 bases spanning the gap. The CDR3 sequence is CASRRGRGRAEAFF. In DNA form, the CDR3 reads TGTGCCAGCAGGCGGGGTCGAGGTCGAGCTGAAGCTTTCTTT.

The table lists this clonotype with a few counts. The chain combines TRBV28 with TRBJ1-6, with D tentatively TRBD1 (6 bases). The germline V and J ends were trimmed by 8 bases and 6 bases, with 17 bases remaining between them. This CDR3 spans 15 amino acids. Germline V gives CDR1 MDHEN, CDR2 SYDVKM. CDR3 bases: TGTGCCAGCCGTGGCGGGGGGCGGGTTAATTCACCCCTCCACTTT. Its translation: CASRGGGRVNSPLHF.

The CDR3 spells CASRPRTGFNQPQHF. CDR3 sequence (DNA): TGTGCCAGCAGACCGAGGACAGGATTCAATCAGCCCCAGCATTTT. The rearrangement uses TRBV6-2 or TRBV6-3 and TRBJ1-5; 7 nucleotides match TRBD1. The CDR3 loop spans 15 amino acids. V lost 6 bases, J lost 3 bases, and 8 bases stayed unmatched. Germline V gives CDR1 MNHEY, CDR2 SVGEGT.

The V call is TRBV10-3, the J call TRBJ2-2, with 7 bases fitting TRBD2. The germline V gene encodes CDR1 ENHRY and CDR2 SYGVKD. The CDR3 covers 14 residues. Unmatched junction bases numbered 9, after V lost 10 bases and J lost 4 bases. CDR3 coding DNA: TGTGCCACGGCCGTAGGCGGGGGCACCGGGGAGCTGTTTTTT. It translates to CATAVGGGTGELFF.

The chain combines TRBV6-1 with TRBJ1-1; D ambiguous. The CDR3 sequence is 13 residues long. V was shortened by 6 bases and J by 1 base, with 9 bases between the two germline ends. Germline CDR1 and CDR2: MNHNS and SASEGT. The DNA of the CDR3 is TGTGCCAGCAGCCGAGGGAAGAACACTGAAGCTTTCTTT. Its protein is CASSRGKNTEAFF.

The chain is built from TRBV5-1 and TRBJ2-7, with a tentative D call TRBD1 (6 bases). Germline CDR1 is SGHRS and CDR2 is YFSETQ. The CDR3 contains 13 residues. The V end was cut by 4 bases, the J end by 6 bases, with 14 bases between. The CDR3 loop reads CASSLARGAEQYF. The DNA of the CDR3 is TGCGCCAGCAGCCTGGCCAGGGGAGCCGAGCAGTACTTC. Supplemented by reference TRBV5-1 and TRBJ2-7, the full variable domain reads KAGVTQTPRYLIKTRGQQVTLSCSPISGHRSVSWYQQTPGQGLQFLFEYFSETQRNKGNFPGRFSGRQFSNSRSEMNVSTLELGDSALYLCASSLARGAEQYFGPGTRLTVT.

By its share, this clonotype is medium-sized. The chain recombines TRBV10-3 with TRBJ2-1, with a tentative D call TRBD2 (6 bases). Trimming removed 5 bases at V and 12 bases at J, with 17 bases between. This CDR3 has 13 residues. In germline, CDR1 is ENHRY, CDR2 SYGVKD. The CDR3 DNA follows: TGTGCCATCAGTAACGGGAGCTTGGCCTCGCAGTTCTTC. It yields the protein CAISNGSLASQFF.

Relative to its sample, this clonotype is medium-sized (0.01 to 0.1%). The rearrangement uses TRBV7-2 and TRBJ2-7, with TRBD2 identical over 13 bases. J was trimmed by 6 bases and V by 5 bases; bases with no gene match: 7. The CDR3 contains 15 residues. Germline-derived CDR1 and CDR2 are SGHTA and FQGNSA. The CDR3 DNA is TGTGCCAGCAGCCAAGAACTAGCGGGGGGGCGCGAGCAGTACTTC. Encoded protein: CASSQELAGGREQYF.

The chain recombines TRBV6-5 with TRBJ2-5; D unresolved. The ends were cut back, 2 bases at V and 4 bases at J, with 8 bases in the middle. The germline CDR1 and CDR2 sequences are MNHEY and SVGAGI. The CDR3 runs to 13 residues. CDR3 in DNA: TGTGCCAGCAGTTACGCGATGAGAGAGACCCAGTACTTC. Translating it yields CASSYAMRETQYF.

By sample fraction, this clonotype is medium-sized. The rearrangement uses TRBV24-1 and TRBJ2-3; 9 bases fit TRBD1. CDR1 is KGHDR and CDR2 is SFDVKD in the germline V gene. J lost 4 bases, V lost 3 bases, and 7 bases had no gene match. The CDR3 runs to 16 residues. The CDR3 loop is CATSDTGTGKADTQYF. DNA for the CDR3: TGTGCCACCAGTGATACCGGGACAGGGAAGGCAGATACGCAGTATTTT.

This clonotype was seen more than once but under ten times. This chain joins TRBV12-3 or TRBV12-4 and TRBJ2-2; D tentatively reads TRBD1 or TRBD2 (5 bases each). Trimming cost V 2 bases and J 4 bases, with 14 bases left between them. The CDR3 spans 16 residues. CDR3 sequence (DNA): TGTGCCAGCAGTTTATCGCCGGGACCCCCCACCGGGGAGCTGTTTTTT. Translation gives CASSLSPGPPTGELFF.

This clonotype came up a few times. The chain uses TRBV30 and TRBJ1-2; 8 nucleotides align to TRBD1. CDR3 size: 14 residues. Germline V gives CDR1 GTSNPN, CDR2 SVGIG (reference sequence). V was clipped by 2 bases and J by 6 bases; unmatched bases: 8. CDR3 DNA sequence: TGTGCCTGGAGTCGGAACAGGGGGATCAATGGCTACACCTTC. Protein product: CAWSRNRGINGYTF.

By share of the sample, this clonotype is medium-sized. This rearrangement joins TRBV6-1 to TRBJ2-1, with D possibly being TRBD1 (6 bases). The ends were cut back, 7 bases at V and 6 bases at J, with 16 bases in the middle. CDR1 MNHNS and CDR2 SASEGT come from the germline V gene. The CDR3 is 14 residues long. The CDR3 coding sequence is TGTGCCAGCACCTCAGCCAGGGGCTCCAATGAGCAGTTCTTC. As protein: CASTSARGSNEQFF.

The rearrangement joins TRBV21-1 to TRBJ2-2; whether TRBD2, the table's D call, matches the DNA was not checked. TRBV21-1 is deemed a pseudogene. The CDR3 extends over 17 amino acids. As DNA, the CDR3 is TGTGCCAGCAGCTATGATAGGAGCGGGGGGTACGACGGGGAGCTGTTTTTT. This codes for CASSYDRSGGYDGELFF.

The chain joins TRBV6-1 to TRBJ1-6; maybe TRBD1 (6 bases). This CDR3 has 13 residues. V shed 6 bases and J shed 7 bases, with 10 bases lying between them. Per the germline V gene, CDR1 is MNHNS and CDR2 is SASEGT. The CDR3 region is CASSRDRNSPLHF. In nucleotides, the CDR3 is TGTGCCAGCAGCCGAGACAGGAATTCACCCCTCCACTTT.

This clonotype was counted only a few times. This chain joins TRBV20-1 and TRBJ1-1; TRBD1 agrees at 10 bases. The germline gives CDR1 DFQATT, CDR2 SNEGSKA (reference sequence). The CDR3 extends over 14 amino acids. V gave up 6 bases and J gave up 4 bases; unmatched junction bases: 8. CDR3 in amino acids: CSADRGQGSTEAFF. The CDR3 nucleotides are TGCAGTGCCGACCGGGGACAGGGGAGCACTGAAGCTTTCTTT.

Sample share makes this clonotype large. The V and J genes are TRBV10-3 and TRBJ1-3; 8 bases match TRBD1. After removal of 3 bases from V and 2 bases from J, the junction contained 3 bases not matched to a gene. Germline V gene lookup returns CDR1 ENHRY and CDR2 SYGVKD. The CDR3 contains 15 residues. The CDR3 nucleotides are TGTGCCATCAGTGAAAGACAGGGGACTGGAAACACCATATATTTT. Residues: CAISERQGTGNTIYF.

This clonotype showed up just a few times. The chain joins TRBV7-8 to TRBJ1-2; 10 bases align to TRBD1. CDR1 is SGHVS, CDR2 FQNEAQ, per germline. This CDR3 has 17 amino acids. Trimming took 1 base from V and 5 from J; bases not matched to a gene: 10. The CDR3 DNA is TGTGCCAGCAGCTTAGTTTACGGGGACAGGGGTGGATATGGCTACACCTTC. Translated: CASSLVYGDRGGYGYTF. The variable domain in full, completed from reference TRBV7-8 and TRBJ1-2, reads GAGVSQSPRYKVAKRGQDVALRCDPISGHVSLFWYQQALGQGPEFLTYFQNEAQLDKSGLPSDRFFAERPEGSVSTLKIQRTQQEDSAVYLCASSLVYGDRGGYGYTFGSGTRLTVV.

This clonotype was detected only a few times. The chain employs TRBV7-2 and TRBJ2-3; no reliable D call. Germline CDR1 and CDR2: SGHTA and FQGNSA. CDR3 size: 13 residues. V dropped 8 bases and J dropped 1 base, with 10 bases sitting between them. This CDR3 is CASYAFRTDTQYF. In DNA, the CDR3 is TGTGCCAGCTATGCTTTTCGCACAGATACGCAGTATTTT.

V usage is TRBV20-1 and J usage is TRBJ2-4, with 12 bases lining up with TRBD1. V shed 3 bases and J 9 bases; nucleotides not matched to a gene: 6. Germline assignment: CDR1 DFQATT and CDR2 SNEGSKA (reference sequence). The CDR3 has 14 amino acids. The CDR3 sequence: CSASVGTGGLIQYF. For the CDR3, the DNA is TGCAGTGCTAGTGTCGGGACAGGGGGCCTCATTCAGTACTTC.

In this sample, this clonotype turned up a few times. This chain connects TRBV6-1 to TRBJ2-7; maybe TRBD2 (6 bases). The V gene lost 7 bases and the J gene lost 7 bases, with 14 bases spanning the gap. CDR3 length: 12 residues. Germline V gene sequence: CDR1 MNHNS, CDR2 SASEGT. The CDR3 reads CASNRGRKEQYF. DNA for the CDR3: TGTGCCAGCAACCGAGGGAGGAAGGAGCAGTACTTC.

This sequence joins TRBV20-1 and TRBJ1-5; D not certain. Germline loops: CDR1 DFQATT, CDR2 SNEGSKA (reference sequence). The ends were cut back, 1 base at V and 3 bases at J, with 7 bases in the middle. This CDR3 spans 13 amino acids. CDR3 sequence: CSARGSDNQPQHF. The CDR3 nucleotides read TGCAGTGCTAGAGGTTCAGACAATCAGCCCCAGCATTTT.

In this sample, this clonotype turned up once. The CDR3 DNA is TGTGCCAGCAGAGCCCCTAGCTTTGGAAACACCATATATTTT. Its protein is CASRAPSFGNTIYF. J is TRBJ1-3 and V is TRBV6-1; D gene ambiguous. Trimming left V 6 bases short and J 3 bases short, with 12 bases between. The length of the CDR3 is 14 residues. The germline V gene has CDR1 MNHNS and CDR2 SASEGT.

This clonotype showed up just once. The J gene is TRBJ1-2, the V gene TRBV2; D possibly corresponds to TRBD1 (6 bases). Germline V lookup: CDR1 SNHLY, CDR2 FYNNEI. This CDR3 has 15 amino acids. V was cut by 5 bases and J by 7 bases, with 20 bases left in between. The CDR3, as DNA: TGTGCCAGCAGTCGCTTCCAAGGACAGAGCGGTGGCTACACCTTC. Translation gives CASSRFQGQSGGYTF.